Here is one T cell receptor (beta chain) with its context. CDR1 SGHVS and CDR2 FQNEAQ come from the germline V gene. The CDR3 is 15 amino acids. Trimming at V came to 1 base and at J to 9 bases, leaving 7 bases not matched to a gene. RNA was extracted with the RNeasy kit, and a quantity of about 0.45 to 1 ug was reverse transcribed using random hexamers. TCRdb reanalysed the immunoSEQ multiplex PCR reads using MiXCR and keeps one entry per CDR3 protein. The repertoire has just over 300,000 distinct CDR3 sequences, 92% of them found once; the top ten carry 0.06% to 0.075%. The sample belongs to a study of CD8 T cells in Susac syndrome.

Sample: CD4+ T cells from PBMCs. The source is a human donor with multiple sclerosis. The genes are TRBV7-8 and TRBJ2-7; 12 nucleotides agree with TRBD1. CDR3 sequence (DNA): TGTGCCAGCAGCTTAGTCGGGACAGGGGGCGCAGGGCAGTACTTC. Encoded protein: CASSLVGTGGAGQYF.